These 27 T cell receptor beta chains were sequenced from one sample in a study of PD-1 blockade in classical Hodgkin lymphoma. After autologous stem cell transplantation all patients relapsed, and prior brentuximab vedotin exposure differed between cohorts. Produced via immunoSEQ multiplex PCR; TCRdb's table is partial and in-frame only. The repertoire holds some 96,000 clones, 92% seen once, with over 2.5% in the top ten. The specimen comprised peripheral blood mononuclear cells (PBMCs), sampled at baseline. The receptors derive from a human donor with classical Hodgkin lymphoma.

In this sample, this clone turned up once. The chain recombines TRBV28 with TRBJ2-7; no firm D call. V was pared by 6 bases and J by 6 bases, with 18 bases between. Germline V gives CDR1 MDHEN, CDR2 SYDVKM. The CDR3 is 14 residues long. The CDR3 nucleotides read TGTGCCAGCAGCCGTTATGAGCTCGCCGCCGAGCAGTACTTC. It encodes CASSRYELAAEQYF.

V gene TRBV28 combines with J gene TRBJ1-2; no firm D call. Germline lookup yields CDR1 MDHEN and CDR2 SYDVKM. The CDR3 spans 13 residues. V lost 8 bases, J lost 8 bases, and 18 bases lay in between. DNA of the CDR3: TGTGCCAGCGACCGACCCAGCTCAAGGGGCTACACCTTC. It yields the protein CASDRPSSRGYTF.

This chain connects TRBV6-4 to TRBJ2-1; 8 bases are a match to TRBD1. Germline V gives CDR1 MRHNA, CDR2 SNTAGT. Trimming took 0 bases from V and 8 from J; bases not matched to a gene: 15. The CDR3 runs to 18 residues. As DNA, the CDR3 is TGTGCCAGCAGTGACTCGAGGCTTCAAGGACAGGGCTTCCATGAGCAGTTCTTC. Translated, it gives CASSDSRLQGQGFHEQFF.

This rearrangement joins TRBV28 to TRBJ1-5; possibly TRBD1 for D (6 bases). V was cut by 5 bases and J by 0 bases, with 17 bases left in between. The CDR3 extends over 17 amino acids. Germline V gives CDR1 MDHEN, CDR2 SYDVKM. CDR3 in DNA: TGTGCCAGCAGTCCAATGACAGGAGATAATAGCAATCAGCCCCAGCATTTT. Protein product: CASSPMTGDNSNQPQHF.

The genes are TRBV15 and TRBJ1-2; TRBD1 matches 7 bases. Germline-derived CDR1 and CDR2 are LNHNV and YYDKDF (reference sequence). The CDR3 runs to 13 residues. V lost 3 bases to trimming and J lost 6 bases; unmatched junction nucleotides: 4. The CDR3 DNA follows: TGTGCCACCAGCAGGGGTGACAGGGATGGCTACACCTTC. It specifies CATSRGDRDGYTF.

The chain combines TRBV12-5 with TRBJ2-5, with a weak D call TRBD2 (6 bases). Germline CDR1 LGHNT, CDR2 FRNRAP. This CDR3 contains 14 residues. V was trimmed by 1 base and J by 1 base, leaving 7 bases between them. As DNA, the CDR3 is TGTGCTAGTGGTTTGGGTAGCGGCCAAGAGACCCAGTACTTC. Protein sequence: CASGLGSGQETQYF.

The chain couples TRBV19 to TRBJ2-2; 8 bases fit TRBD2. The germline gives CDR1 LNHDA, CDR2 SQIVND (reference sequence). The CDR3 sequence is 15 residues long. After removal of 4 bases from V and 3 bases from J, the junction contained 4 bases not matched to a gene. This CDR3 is CASSRSGRDTGELFF. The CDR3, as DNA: TGTGCCAGTAGTAGGAGCGGGAGAGACACCGGGGAGCTGTTTTTT.

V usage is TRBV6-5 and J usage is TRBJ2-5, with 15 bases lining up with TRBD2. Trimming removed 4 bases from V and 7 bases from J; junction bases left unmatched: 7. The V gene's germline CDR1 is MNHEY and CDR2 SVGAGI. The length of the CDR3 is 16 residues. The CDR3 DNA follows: TGTGCCAGCAGTTCCCACGGACTAGCGGGAGGGTTGACCCAGTACTTC. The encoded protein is CASSSHGLAGGLTQYF.

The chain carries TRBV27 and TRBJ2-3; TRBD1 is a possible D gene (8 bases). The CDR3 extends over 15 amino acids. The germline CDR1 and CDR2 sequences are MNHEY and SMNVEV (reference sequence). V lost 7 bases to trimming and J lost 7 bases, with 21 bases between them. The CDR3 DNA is TGTGCCAGCAACCCCATCACAGGGGGGGGGAATACGCAGTATTTT. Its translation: CASNPITGGGNTQYF.

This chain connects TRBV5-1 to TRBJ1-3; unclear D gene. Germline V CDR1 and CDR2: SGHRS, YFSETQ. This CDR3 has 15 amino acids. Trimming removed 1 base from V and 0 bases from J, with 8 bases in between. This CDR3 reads CASSLNPDSGNTIYF. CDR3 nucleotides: TGCGCCAGCAGCTTGAACCCGGACTCTGGAAACACCATATATTTT.

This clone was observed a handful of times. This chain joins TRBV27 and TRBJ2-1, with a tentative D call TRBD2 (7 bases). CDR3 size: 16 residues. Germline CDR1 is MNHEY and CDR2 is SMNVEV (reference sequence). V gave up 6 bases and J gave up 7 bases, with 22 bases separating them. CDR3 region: CASSEQGGKNRNEQFF. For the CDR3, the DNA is TGTGCCAGCAGCGAACAGGGAGGGAAGAACCGGAATGAGCAGTTCTTC.

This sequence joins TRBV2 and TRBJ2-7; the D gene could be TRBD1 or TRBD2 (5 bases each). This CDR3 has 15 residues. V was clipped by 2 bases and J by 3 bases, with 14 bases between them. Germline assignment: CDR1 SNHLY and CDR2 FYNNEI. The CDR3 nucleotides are TGTGCCAGCAGTGAACGGACTCAGGGTCTCTACGAGCAGTACTTC. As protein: CASSERTQGLYEQYF.

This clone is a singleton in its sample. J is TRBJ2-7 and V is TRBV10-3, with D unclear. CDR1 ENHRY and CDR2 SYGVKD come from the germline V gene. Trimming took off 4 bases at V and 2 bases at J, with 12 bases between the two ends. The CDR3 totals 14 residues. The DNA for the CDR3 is TGTGCCATCAGTGCGGGCGGTACCCCCTACGAGCAGTACTTC. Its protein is CAISAGGTPYEQYF.

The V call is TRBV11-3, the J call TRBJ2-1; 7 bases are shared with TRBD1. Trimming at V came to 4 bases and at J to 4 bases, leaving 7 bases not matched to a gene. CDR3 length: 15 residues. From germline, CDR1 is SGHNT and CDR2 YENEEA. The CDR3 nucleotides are TGTGCCAGCAGCTCCCGACAGGGATCGTACAATGAGCAGTTCTTC. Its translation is CASSSRQGSYNEQFF.

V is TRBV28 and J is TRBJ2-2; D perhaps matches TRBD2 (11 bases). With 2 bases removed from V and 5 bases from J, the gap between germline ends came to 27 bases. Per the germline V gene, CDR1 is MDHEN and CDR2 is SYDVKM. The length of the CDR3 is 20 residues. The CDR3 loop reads CASSLTGQGRASGRTGELFF. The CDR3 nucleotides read TGTGCCAGCAGTTTAACGGGACAGGGGAGAGCTAGCGGGAGGACCGGGGAGCTGTTTTTT.

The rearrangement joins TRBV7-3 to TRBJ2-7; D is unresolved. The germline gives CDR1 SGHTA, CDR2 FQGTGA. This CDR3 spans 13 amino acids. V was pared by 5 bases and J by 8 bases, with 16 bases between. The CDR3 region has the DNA TGTGCCAGCAGCAGTCCCCCGGTTCCCCAGCAGTACTTC. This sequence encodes CASSSPPVPQQYF.

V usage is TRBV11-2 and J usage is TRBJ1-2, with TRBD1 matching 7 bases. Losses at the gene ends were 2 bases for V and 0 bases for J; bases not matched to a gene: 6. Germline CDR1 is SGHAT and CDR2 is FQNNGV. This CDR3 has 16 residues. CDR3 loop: CASSLTQGGANYGYTF. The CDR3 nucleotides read TGTGCCAGCAGCTTAACCCAGGGGGGAGCTAACTATGGCTACACCTTC. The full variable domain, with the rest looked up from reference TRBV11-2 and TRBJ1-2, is EAGVAQSPRYKIIEKRQSVAFWCNPISGHATLYWYQQILGQGPKLLIQFQNNGVVDDSQLPKDRFSAERLKGVDSTLKIQPAKLEDSAVYLCASSLTQGGANYGYTFGSGTRLTVV.

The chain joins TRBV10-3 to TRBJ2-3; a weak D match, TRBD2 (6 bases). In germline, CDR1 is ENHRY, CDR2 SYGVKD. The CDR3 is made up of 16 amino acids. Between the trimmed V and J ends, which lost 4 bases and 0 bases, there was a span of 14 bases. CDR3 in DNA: TGTGCCATCAGTGCGGGCCTGGGGACTAGCACAGATACGCAGTATTTT. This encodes CAISAGLGTSTDTQYF.

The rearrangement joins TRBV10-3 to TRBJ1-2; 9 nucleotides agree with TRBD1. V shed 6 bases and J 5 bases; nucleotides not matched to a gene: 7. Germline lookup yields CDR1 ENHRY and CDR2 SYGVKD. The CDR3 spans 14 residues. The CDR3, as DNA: TGTGCCATCAGCCCCCCCGGACAGGGGTATGGCTACACCTTC. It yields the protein CAISPPGQGYGYTF.

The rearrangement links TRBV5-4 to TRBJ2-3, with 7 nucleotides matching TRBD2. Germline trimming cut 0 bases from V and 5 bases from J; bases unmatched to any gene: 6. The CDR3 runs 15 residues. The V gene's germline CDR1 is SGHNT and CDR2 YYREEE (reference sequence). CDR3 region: CASSLGLAEGDTQYF. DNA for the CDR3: TGTGCCAGCAGCTTGGGGCTAGCGGAGGGAGATACGCAGTATTTT.

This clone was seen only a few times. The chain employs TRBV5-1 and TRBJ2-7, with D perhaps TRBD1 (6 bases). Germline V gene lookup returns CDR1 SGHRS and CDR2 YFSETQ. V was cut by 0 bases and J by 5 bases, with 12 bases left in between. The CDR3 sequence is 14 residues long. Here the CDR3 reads CASSLEGTTDEQYF. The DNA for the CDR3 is TGCGCCAGCAGCTTGGAGGGGACAACTGACGAGCAGTACTTC.

The CDR3 DNA reads TGTGCCACCAGTATAGCGGGAGTTGGGACCGGGGAGCTGTTTTTT. This codes for CATSIAGVGTGELFF. This chain connects TRBV15 to TRBJ2-2; 9 positions match TRBD2. Germline V CDR1 and CDR2: LNHNV, YYDKDF (reference sequence). The CDR3 loop spans 15 amino acids. V gave up 6 bases and J gave up 5 bases; unmatched junction bases: 7.

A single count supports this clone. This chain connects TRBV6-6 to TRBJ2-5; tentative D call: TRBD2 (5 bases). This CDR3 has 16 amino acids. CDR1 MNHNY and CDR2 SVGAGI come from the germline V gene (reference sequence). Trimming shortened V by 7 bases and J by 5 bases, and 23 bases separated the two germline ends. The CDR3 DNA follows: TGTGCCAGCACCCCCTCGTTCGCGAGGGCCGTGGAGACCCAGTACTTC. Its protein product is CASTPSFARAVETQYF.

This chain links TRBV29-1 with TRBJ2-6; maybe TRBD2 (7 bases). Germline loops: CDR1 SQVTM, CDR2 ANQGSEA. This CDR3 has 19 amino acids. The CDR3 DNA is TGCCAAAGAGTTGGGGGTGGGGGGGCCTCACCAACCGGGGCCAACGTCCTGACTTTC. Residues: CQRVGGGGASPTGANVLTF.

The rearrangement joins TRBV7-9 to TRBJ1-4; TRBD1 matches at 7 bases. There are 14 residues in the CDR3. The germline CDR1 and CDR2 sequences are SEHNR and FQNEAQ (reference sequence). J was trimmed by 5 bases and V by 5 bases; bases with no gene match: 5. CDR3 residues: CASSRWDRNEKLFF. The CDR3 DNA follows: TGTGCCAGCAGCCGATGGGACAGAAATGAAAAACTGTTTTTT.

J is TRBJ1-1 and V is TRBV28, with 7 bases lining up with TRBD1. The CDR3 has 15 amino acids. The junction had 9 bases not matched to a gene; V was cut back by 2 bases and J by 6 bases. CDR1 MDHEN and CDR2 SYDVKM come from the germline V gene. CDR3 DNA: TGTGCCAGCAGTTTACCGACAGGGTTAGGTCCTGAAGCTTTCTTT. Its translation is CASSLPTGLGPEAFF.

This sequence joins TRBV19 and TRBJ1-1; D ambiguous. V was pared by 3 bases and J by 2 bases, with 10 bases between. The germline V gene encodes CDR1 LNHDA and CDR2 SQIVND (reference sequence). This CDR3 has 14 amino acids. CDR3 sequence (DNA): TGTGCCAGTAGTATCGGAGGGATCAACACTGAAGCTTTCTTT. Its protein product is CASSIGGINTEAFF.